These T cell receptor beta chains were read from a single sample in a study of CD8 T cells in ankylosing spondylitis. TCRdb ran MiXCR on the 5' RACE reads and lists one entry per CDR3 protein. The data hold 450,000 to 550,000 distinct CDR3 sequences, with 5.3% observed a single time. The specimen sequenced was blood, either unsorted or a sorted T cell fraction (not recorded which). Every receptor here comes from a male donor with ankylosing spondylitis. CDR3s include the opening cysteine and the closing phenylalanine or tryptophan. Each record gives: D gene, clone size, J gene, V gene, CDR3 protein, CDR3 DNA. A D gene is named only where the DNA matches it firmly. Clone size is given for some rows only: seen once, a few or many times, or a class if the clone is expanded.

NA	few	TRBJ2-5	TRBV18	CASSPAFRGQETQYF	TGTGCCAGCTCACCAGCTTTCAGGGGACAAGAGACCCAGTACTTC
NA	many	TRBJ1-1	TRBV6-5	CASSWRTANTEAFF	TGTGCCAGCAGTTGGAGGACAGCGAACACTGAAGCTTTCTTT
NA	few	TRBJ2-2	TRBV7-2	CASSSRILGAGELFF	TGTGCCAGCAGCTCAAGAATTCTGGGGGCCGGGGAGCTGTTTTTT
TRBD2	many	TRBJ2-1	TRBV9	CASSPDPSGSTEFF	TGTGCCAGCAGCCCAGATCCTAGCGGGAGTACCGAGTTCTTC
NA	NA	TRBJ2-7	TRBV20-1	CSAKDGYEQYF	TGCAGTGCCAAAGACGGGTACGAGCAGTACTTC
TRBD1	many	TRBJ2-3	TRBV20-1	CSASLGGAGTDTQYF	TGCAGTGCTAGTCTAGGGGGCGCCGGCACAGATACGCAGTATTTT
NA	many	TRBJ2-7	TRBV15	CATSRDDRSYEQYF	TGTGCCACCAGCAGAGATGACAGGTCCTACGAGCAGTACTTC
TRBD1	many	TRBJ2-2	TRBV7-9	CASSPGQGNTGELFF	TGTGCCAGCAGCCCGGGACAGGGGAACACCGGGGAGCTGTTTTTT
TRBD1	many	TRBJ1-4	TRBV9	CASGDRAHEKLFF	TGTGCCAGCGGGGACAGGGCCCATGAAAAACTGTTTTTT
NA	many	TRBJ2-5	TRBV3-1	CASSWMGRKETQYF	TGTGCCAGCAGCTGGATGGGCAGGAAAGAGACCCAGTACTTC
TRBD2	few	TRBJ2-1	TRBV20-1	CSARRPGTSLINEQFF	TGCAGTGCTAGACGCCCCGGGACTAGCCTTATCAATGAGCAGTTCTTC
TRBD1	few	TRBJ2-1	TRBV27	CASSGNRGSMFF	TGTGCCAGCAGCGGCAACAGGGGGAGTATGTTCTTC
NA	many	TRBJ2-1	TRBV5-6	CASNNIRQEYNEQFF	TGTGCCAGCAACAACATTAGACAGGAGTACAATGAGCAGTTCTTC
TRBD1	many	TRBJ2-5	TRBV7-8	CASSPQGSGTGRRETQYF	TGTGCCAGCAGCCCTCAGGGTTCCGGGACAGGGAGGAGGGAGACCCAGTACTTC
NA	many	TRBJ1-1	TRBV6-2/TRBV6-3	CASRPMNTEAFF	TGTGCCAGCAGGCCAATGAACACTGAAGCTTTCTTT
NA	many	TRBJ2-3	TRBV29-1	CSVLRAGSSTDTQYF	TGCAGCGTACTCAGGGCGGGGTCGAGCACAGATACGCAGTATTTT